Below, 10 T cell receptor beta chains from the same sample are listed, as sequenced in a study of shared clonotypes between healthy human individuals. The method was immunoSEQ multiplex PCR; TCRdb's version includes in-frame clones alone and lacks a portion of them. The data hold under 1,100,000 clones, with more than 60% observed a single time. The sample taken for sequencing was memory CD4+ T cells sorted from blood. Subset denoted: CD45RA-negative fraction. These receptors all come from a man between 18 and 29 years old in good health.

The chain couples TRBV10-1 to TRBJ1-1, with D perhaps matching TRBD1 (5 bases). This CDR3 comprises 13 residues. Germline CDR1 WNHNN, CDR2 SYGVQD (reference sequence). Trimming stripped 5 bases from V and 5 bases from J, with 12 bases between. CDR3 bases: TGCGCCAGCAGTCACGGGGCAGGAACTGAAGCTTTCTTT. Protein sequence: CASSHGAGTEAFF.

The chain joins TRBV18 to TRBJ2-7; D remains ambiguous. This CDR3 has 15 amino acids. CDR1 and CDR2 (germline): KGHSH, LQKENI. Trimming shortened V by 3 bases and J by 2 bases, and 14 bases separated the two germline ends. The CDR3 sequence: CASSPTAGEPYEQYF. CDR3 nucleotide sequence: TGTGCCAGCTCACCCACGGCCGGAGAGCCCTACGAGCAGTACTTC.

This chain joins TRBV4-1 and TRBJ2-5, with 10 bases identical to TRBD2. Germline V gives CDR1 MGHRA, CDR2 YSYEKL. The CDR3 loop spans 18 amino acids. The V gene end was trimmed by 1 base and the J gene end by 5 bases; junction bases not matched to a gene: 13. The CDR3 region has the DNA TGCGCCAGCAGCCAAGGGGATTGGGGTAGCGGGGGGTTTGAGACCCAGTACTTC. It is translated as CASSQGDWGSGGFETQYF.

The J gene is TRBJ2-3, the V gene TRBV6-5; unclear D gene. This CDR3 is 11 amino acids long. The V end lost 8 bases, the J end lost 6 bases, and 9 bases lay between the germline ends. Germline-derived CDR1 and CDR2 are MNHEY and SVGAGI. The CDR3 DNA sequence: TGTGCCAGCTATTCTTGGGATACGCAGTATTTT. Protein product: CASYSWDTQYF.

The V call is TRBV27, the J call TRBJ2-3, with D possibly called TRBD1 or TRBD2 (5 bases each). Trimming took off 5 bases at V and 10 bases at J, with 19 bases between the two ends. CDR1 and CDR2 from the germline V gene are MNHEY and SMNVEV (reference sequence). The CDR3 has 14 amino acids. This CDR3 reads CASSPGTYAAAQYF. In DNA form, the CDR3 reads TGTGCCAGCAGTCCGGGGACCTACGCTGCTGCGCAGTATTTT.

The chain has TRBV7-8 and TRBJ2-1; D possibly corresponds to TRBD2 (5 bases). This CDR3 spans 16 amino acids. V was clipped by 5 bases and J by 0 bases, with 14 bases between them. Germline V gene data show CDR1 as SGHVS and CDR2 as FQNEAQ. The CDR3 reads CASSPGSTSSYNEQFF. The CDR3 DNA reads TGTGCCAGCAGCCCCGGGTCCACTAGCTCCTACAATGAGCAGTTCTTC.

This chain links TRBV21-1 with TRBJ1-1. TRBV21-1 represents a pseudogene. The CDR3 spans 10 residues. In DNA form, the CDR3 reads TGTGCCAGCAGGAACACTGAAGCTTTCTTT. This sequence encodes CASRNTEAFF.

The CDR3 loop reads CASSETGGSYGYTF. The CDR3 bases are TGCGCCAGCAGCGAGACAGGGGGCAGCTATGGCTACACCTTC. The genes are TRBV5-1 and TRBJ1-2; 10 positions match TRBD1. The CDR3 covers 14 residues. V shed 4 bases and J 4 bases; nucleotides not matched to a gene: 4. The germline CDR1 and CDR2 sequences are SGHRS and YFSETQ. The whole variable domain, filled in from reference TRBV5-1 and TRBJ1-2, reads KAGVTQTPRYLIKTRGQQVTLSCSPISGHRSVSWYQQTPGQGLQFLFEYFSETQRNKGNFPGRFSGRQFSNSRSEMNVSTLELGDSALYLCASSETGGSYGYTFGSGTRLTVV.

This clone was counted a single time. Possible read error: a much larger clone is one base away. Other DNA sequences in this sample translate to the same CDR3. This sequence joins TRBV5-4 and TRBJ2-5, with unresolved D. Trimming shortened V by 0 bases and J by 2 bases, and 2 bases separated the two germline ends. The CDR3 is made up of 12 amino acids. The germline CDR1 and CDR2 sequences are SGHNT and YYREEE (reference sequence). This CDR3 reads CASSLAQETQYF. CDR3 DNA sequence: TGTGCCAGCAGCTTGGCACAAGAGACCCAGTACTTC.

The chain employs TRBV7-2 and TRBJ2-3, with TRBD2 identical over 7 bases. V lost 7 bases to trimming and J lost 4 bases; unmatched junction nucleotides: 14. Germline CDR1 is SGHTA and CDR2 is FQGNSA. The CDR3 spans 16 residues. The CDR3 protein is CASKSSGSQFADTQYF. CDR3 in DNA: TGTGCCAGCAAGTCTAGCGGTTCCCAGTTCGCAGATACGCAGTATTTT. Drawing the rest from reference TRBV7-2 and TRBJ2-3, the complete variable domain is GAGVSQSPSNKVTEKGKDVELRCDPISGHTALYWYRQSLGQGLEFLIYFQGNSAPDKSGLPSDRFSAERTGGSVSTLTIQRTQQEDSAVYLCASKSSGSQFADTQYFGPGTRLTVL.